These 25 T cell receptor beta chains originate from one sample sequenced in a study of cytomegalovirus exposure and HLA in healthy donors. Primers included in the PCR were 60 Vbeta and 13 Jbeta primers. TCRdb's copy holds only in-frame clones and misses some; the assay was immunoSEQ multiplex PCR. The sample yields roughly 130,000 clones, 70% to 75% seen once. Sequencing used PBMCs. Receptors originate from a middle-aged woman in good health and CMV-seropositive.

Concerning this clone: One end of the junction varies from germline; a read error may be responsible. The V call is TRBV5-6, the J call TRBJ1-1, with D tentatively TRBD1 (6 bases). Germline values: CDR1 SGHDT, CDR2 YYEEEE. This CDR3 is built from 15 residues. In DNA form, the CDR3 reads TGTGTCAGCAGCCCGAAGGGGGGGTCGAACACTGAAGCTTTCTTT. This sequence encodes CVSSPKGGSNTEAFF.

V and J are TRBV14 and TRBJ2-1; 9 positions agree with TRBD2. V shed 4 bases, J shed 10 bases, and the junction held 17 bases outside the gene matches. The germline V gene encodes CDR1 SGHDN and CDR2 FVKESK. The CDR3 contains 17 residues. CDR3 sequence: CASSLAGGGRDYLEQFF. In nucleotides, the CDR3 is TGTGCCAGCAGCCTTGCCGGGGGCGGGAGGGATTACCTCGAGCAGTTCTTC.

The V gene is TRBV29-1, the J gene TRBJ1-4; D is perhaps TRBD1 (5 bases). The CDR3 is 13 residues long. The germline V gene encodes CDR1 SQVTM and CDR2 ANQGSEA. Trimming removed 4 bases at V and 4 bases at J, with 10 bases between. DNA for the CDR3: TGCAGCGTTGTCGGGGGGGGTAATGAAAAACTGTTTTTT. Protein sequence: CSVVGGGNEKLFF.

CDR3 sequence reads: CASSFLRQGGQPQHF. CDR3 sequence (DNA): TGTGCCAGCAGTTTCTTACGGCAGGGCGGTCAGCCCCAGCATTTT. The J gene is TRBJ1-5, the V gene TRBV28; perhaps TRBD1 as D (5 bases). The CDR3 covers 15 residues. Germline V CDR1 and CDR2: MDHEN, SYDVKM. Deletions cut 3 bases from V and 6 bases from J, with 15 bases between.

The chain has TRBV19 and TRBJ2-1, with D perhaps matching TRBD2 (6 bases). Germline V gene lookup returns CDR1 LNHDA and CDR2 SQIVND (reference sequence). The CDR3 totals 17 residues. V was clipped by 3 bases and J by 2 bases, with 17 bases between them. The CDR3 region is CASSILPFSGTYNEQFF. CDR3 DNA sequence: TGTGCCAGTAGTATTCTCCCCTTTAGCGGAACCTACAATGAGCAGTTCTTC. The full variable domain, completed using reference TRBV19 and TRBJ2-1, is DGGITQSPKYLFRKEGQNVTLSCEQNLNHDAMYWYRQDPGQGLRLIYYSQIVNDFQKGDIAEGYSVSREKKESFPLTVTSAQKNPTAFYLCASSILPFSGTYNEQFFGPGTRLTVL.

The J gene is TRBJ1-2, the V gene TRBV27; D unresolved. Germline V gene sequence: CDR1 MNHEY, CDR2 SMNVEV (reference sequence). This CDR3 is 13 amino acids long. V shed 2 bases and J shed 4 bases, with 8 bases lying between them. CDR3 protein: CASSLNNLYGYTF. For the CDR3, the DNA is TGTGCCAGCAGTTTAAATAATCTCTATGGCTACACCTTC.

This clone showed up just once. This chain connects TRBV28 to TRBJ1-5, with 7 bases identical to TRBD1. Germline values: CDR1 MDHEN, CDR2 SYDVKM. The junction had 7 bases not matched to a gene; V was cut back by 8 bases and J by 6 bases. The CDR3 has 13 residues. CDR3 loop: CASLRDRSQPQHF. The DNA of the CDR3 is TGTGCCAGCCTCCGGGACAGATCTCAGCCCCAGCATTTT.

This clone was seen a handful of times. The genes are TRBV5-1 and TRBJ1-2, with TRBD1 as a possible D gene (5 bases). V was cut by 0 bases and J by 4 bases, with 10 bases left in between. This CDR3 region has 14 residues. CDR1 is SGHRS and CDR2 is YFSETQ in the germline V gene. In DNA, the CDR3 is TGCGCCAGCAGCTTGGAGGGGCAGGGCTATGGCTACACCTTC. This encodes CASSLEGQGYGYTF. The full variable domain, in which reference TRBV5-1 and TRBJ1-2 provide the parts outside the CDR3, is KAGVTQTPRYLIKTRGQQVTLSCSPISGHRSVSWYQQTPGQGLQFLFEYFSETQRNKGNFPGRFSGRQFSNSRSEMNVSTLELGDSALYLCASSLEGQGYGYTFGSGTRLTVV.

This rearrangement joins TRBV11-2 to TRBJ2-1; maybe TRBD2 (7 bases). V was cut by 1 base and J by 6 bases, with 22 bases left in between. The CDR3 extends over 18 amino acids. Germline assignment: CDR1 SGHAT and CDR2 FQNNGV. The CDR3 region is CASSLGPPGGGSPNEQFF. CDR3 DNA: TGTGCCAGCAGCTTAGGACCCCCCGGGGGCGGGAGTCCCAATGAGCAGTTCTTC.

This rearrangement joins TRBV30 to TRBJ1-5; D is unclear. This CDR3 has 14 amino acids. Germline V gene data show CDR1 as GTSNPN and CDR2 as SVGIG (reference sequence). The V end lost 5 bases, the J end lost 4 bases, and 15 bases lay between the germline ends. CDR3 DNA sequence: TGTGCCTGGTGTGCTGACGGGTTTAATCAGCCCCAGCATTTT. Amino acids: CAWCADGFNQPQHF.

There are a few counts of this clone. The rearrangement uses TRBV5-5 and TRBJ1-1; D uncertain. The V end lost 2 bases, the J end lost 0 bases, and 14 bases lay between the germline ends. Germline CDR1 and CDR2: SGHKS and YYEKEE (reference sequence). The CDR3 length is 16 residues. The CDR3, as DNA: TGTGCCAGCAGCTTTATTGTAACAGTGATGAACACTGAAGCTTTCTTT. This gives the protein CASSFIVTVMNTEAFF.

The CDR3 DNA follows: TGTGCCAGCAGCACCCAGATATTATATAACAGGGGAAGAGGGTACGAGCAGTACTTC. Amino acids: CASSTQILYNRGRGYEQYF. The chain is built from TRBV7-3 and TRBJ2-7; 7 bases align to TRBD1. CDR3 length: 19 amino acids. Germline lookup yields CDR1 SGHTA and CDR2 FQGTGA. V lost 5 bases, J lost 4 bases, and 23 bases stayed unmatched.

The chain joins TRBV6-1 to TRBJ1-1; D is uncertain. Germline CDR1 is MNHNS and CDR2 is SASEGT. The CDR3 totals 13 residues. Trimming shortened V by 6 bases and J by 4 bases, and 12 bases separated the two germline ends. The CDR3 nucleotides read TGTGCCAGCAGGATTGGACGGGGCACTGAAGCTTTCTTT. Amino acids: CASRIGRGTEAFF.

This clone has only one observation. The chain employs TRBV18 and TRBJ2-1; 7 bases agree with TRBD1. Germline values: CDR1 KGHSH, CDR2 LQKENI. J lost 0 bases, V lost 0 bases, and 2 bases had no gene match. The CDR3 is 16 amino acids. The CDR3 sequence is CASSPPGTASYNEQFF. The CDR3 region has the DNA TGTGCCAGCTCACCACCAGGGACAGCCTCCTACAATGAGCAGTTCTTC.

In its sample, this clone was seen a few times. This rearrangement joins TRBV5-1 to TRBJ1-1; D unresolved. Germline values: CDR1 SGHRS, CDR2 YFSETQ. V was pared by 0 bases and J by 2 bases, with 14 bases between. The CDR3 totals 16 residues. The CDR3 loop is CASSLGGGGPNTEAFF. The CDR3 region has the DNA TGCGCCAGCAGCTTGGGGGGAGGCGGGCCAAACACTGAAGCTTTCTTT.

The chain joins TRBV11-3 to TRBJ2-7; the D gene is possibly TRBD1 (5 bases). CDR1 and CDR2 from the germline V gene are SGHNT and YENEEA. This CDR3 has 12 amino acids. V lost 5 bases and J 6 bases, leaving 11 bases between the germline ends. This CDR3 is CASSLRGGEQYF. Written as DNA, the CDR3 is TGTGCCAGCAGCCTAAGGGGCGGCGAGCAGTACTTC.

The chain recombines TRBV7-8 with TRBJ1-2; TRBD1 is a possible D gene (5 bases). This CDR3 region has 17 residues. V was trimmed by 2 bases and J by 4 bases, leaving 20 bases between them. In germline, CDR1 is SGHVS, CDR2 FQNEAQ. The CDR3 DNA reads as TGTGCCAGCAGCTTATCTGGGTTGTGGGGCGCCGGCTATGGCTACACCTTC. Translation gives CASSLSGLWGAGYGYTF.

This clone has more than one count but fewer than ten. The genes are TRBV7-2 and TRBJ2-7, with 8 nucleotides matching TRBD1. The CDR3 totals 17 residues. With 0 bases clipped from V and 3 bases from J, the junction kept 10 bases outside the gene matches. Germline V lookup: CDR1 SGHTA, CDR2 FQGNSA. The CDR3 nucleotides are TGTGCCAGCAGCTTAGCCGGACGGACAGGGATTGGCTACGAGCAGTACTTC. Protein: CASSLAGRTGIGYEQYF.

The chain uses TRBV2 and TRBJ2-7, with TRBD1 matching over 9 bases. The CDR3 spans 15 residues. CDR1 SNHLY and CDR2 FYNNEI come from the germline V gene. J was trimmed by 3 bases and V by 4 bases; bases with no gene match: 7. The CDR3, as DNA: TGTGCCAGCAGTGGGGGGACAGGGAAGGTCTACGAGCAGTACTTC. This encodes CASSGGTGKVYEQYF. The whole variable domain, filled in from reference TRBV2 and TRBJ2-7, reads EPEVTQTPSHQVTQMGQEVILRCVPISNHLYFYWYRQILGQKVEFLVSFYNNEISEKSEIFDDQFSVERPDGSNFTLKIRSTKLEDSAMYFCASSGGTGKVYEQYFGPGTRLTVT.

CDR3 nucleotides: TGTGCCAGCAGGGACAGAAGATTCGGCAACAATGAGCAGTTCTTC. It encodes CASRDRRFGNNEQFF. The chain joins TRBV6-5 to TRBJ2-1; D possibly corresponds to TRBD1 (6 bases). The ends were cut back, 6 bases at V and 5 bases at J, with 17 bases in the middle. Germline CDR1 is MNHEY and CDR2 is SVGAGI. The CDR3 covers 15 residues.

There are a few counts of this clone. CDR3 nucleotide sequence: TGTGCCACCACTGCATGGGGGGGCAATCAGCCCCAGCATTTT. Protein: CATTAWGGNQPQHF. The chain uses TRBV19 and TRBJ1-5, with D possibly being TRBD1 (5 bases). Germline CDR1 LNHDA, CDR2 SQIVND (reference sequence). V was pared by 10 bases and J by 2 bases, with 15 bases between. This CDR3 is 14 amino acids long.

The chain joins TRBV14 to TRBJ1-3, with TRBD1 matching 8 bases. After removal of 1 base from V and 4 bases from J, the junction contained 3 bases not matched to a gene. CDR3 length: 15 residues. Germline-derived CDR1 and CDR2 are SGHDN and FVKESK. The CDR3 DNA is TGTGCCAGCAGCCAAGGCGGACAGGGAGGAAACACCATATATTTT. As protein: CASSQGGQGGNTIYF.

This chain uses TRBV4-1 with TRBJ2-3; 7 bases line up with TRBD2. The junction had 3 bases not matched to a gene; V was cut back by 2 bases and J by 1 base. Germline loops: CDR1 MGHRA, CDR2 YSYEKL. CDR3 size: 15 residues. Here the CDR3 DNA reads TGCGCCAGCAGCCAACGACGGGGGGGCACAGATACGCAGTATTTT. This translates into CASSQRRGGTDTQYF.

This rearrangement joins TRBV6-1 to TRBJ2-4; 8 bases are shared with TRBD2. CDR3 size: 15 residues. Per germline, CDR1 MNHNS and CDR2 SASEGT. J lost 8 bases, V lost 6 bases, and 12 bases had no gene match. The DNA of the CDR3 is TGTGCCAGCAGAAAAGCGGGGGCGGGGTTAGACATTCAGTACTTC. Protein: CASRKAGAGLDIQYF.

V gene TRBV6-5 combines with J gene TRBJ2-7; D possibly corresponds to TRBD1 (6 bases). The CDR3 loop spans 15 amino acids. Per the germline V gene, CDR1 is MNHEY and CDR2 is SVGAGI. V was pared by 6 bases and J by 2 bases, with 17 bases between. The CDR3 nucleotides read TGTGCCAGCAGATTCACCGGGACAATGCCCTACGAGCAGTACTTC. It codes for CASRFTGTMPYEQYF.